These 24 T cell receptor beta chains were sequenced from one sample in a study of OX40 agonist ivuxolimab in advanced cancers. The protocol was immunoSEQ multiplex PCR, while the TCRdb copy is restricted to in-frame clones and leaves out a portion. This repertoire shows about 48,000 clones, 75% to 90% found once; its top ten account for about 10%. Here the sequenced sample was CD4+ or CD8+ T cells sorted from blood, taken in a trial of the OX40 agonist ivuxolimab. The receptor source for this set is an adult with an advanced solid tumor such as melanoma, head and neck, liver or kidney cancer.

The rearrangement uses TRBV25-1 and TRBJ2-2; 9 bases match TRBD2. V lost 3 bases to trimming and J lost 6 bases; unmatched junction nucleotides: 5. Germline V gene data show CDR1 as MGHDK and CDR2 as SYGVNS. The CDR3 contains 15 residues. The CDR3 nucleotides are TGTGCCAGCAGTGAGTTAGCGGGAGTAGCCGGGGAGCTGTTTTTT. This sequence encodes CASSELAGVAGELFF.

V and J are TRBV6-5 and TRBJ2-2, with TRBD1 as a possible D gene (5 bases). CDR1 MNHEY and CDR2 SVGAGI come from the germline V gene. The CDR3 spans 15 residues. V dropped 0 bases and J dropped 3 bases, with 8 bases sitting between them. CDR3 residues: CASSYSDKYTGELFF. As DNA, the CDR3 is TGTGCCAGCAGTTACTCGGACAAGTACACCGGGGAGCTGTTTTTT.

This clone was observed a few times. The CDR3 DNA follows: TGTGCCAGCAGCTCCTGGGACAGGGGGGTGCACGAGCAGTACTTC. It yields the protein CASSSWDRGVHEQYF. The V call is TRBV13, the J call TRBJ2-7, with 11 nucleotides matching TRBD1. The CDR3 has 15 residues. Per the germline V gene, CDR1 is PRHDT and CDR2 is FYEKMQ (reference sequence). The V gene end was trimmed by 4 bases and the J gene end by 5 bases; junction bases not matched to a gene: 7.

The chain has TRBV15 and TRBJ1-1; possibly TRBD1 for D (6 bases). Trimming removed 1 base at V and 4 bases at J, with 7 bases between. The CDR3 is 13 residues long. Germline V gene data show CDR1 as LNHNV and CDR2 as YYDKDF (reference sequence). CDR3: CATSRAQGTEAFF. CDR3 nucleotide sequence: TGTGCCACCAGCAGAGCACAGGGCACTGAAGCTTTCTTT.

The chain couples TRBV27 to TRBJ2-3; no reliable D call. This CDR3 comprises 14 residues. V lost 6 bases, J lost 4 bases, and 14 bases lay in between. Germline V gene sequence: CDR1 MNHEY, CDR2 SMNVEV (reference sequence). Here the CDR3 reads CASRLIGSSDTQYF. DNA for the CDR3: TGTGCCAGCAGACTAATTGGCAGTTCAGATACGCAGTATTTT.

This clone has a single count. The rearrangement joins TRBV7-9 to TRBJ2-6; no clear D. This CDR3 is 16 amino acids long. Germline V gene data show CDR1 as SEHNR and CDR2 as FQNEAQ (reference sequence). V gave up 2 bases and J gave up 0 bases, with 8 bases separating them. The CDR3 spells CASSLYLGSGANVLTF. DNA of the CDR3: TGTGCCAGCAGCTTATACCTGGGCTCTGGGGCCAACGTCCTGACTTTC. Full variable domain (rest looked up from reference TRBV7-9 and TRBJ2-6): DTGVSQNPRHKITKRGQNVTFRCDPISEHNRLYWYRQTLGQGPEFLTYFQNEAQLEKSRLLSDRFSAERPKGSFSTLEIQRTEQGDSAMYLCASSLYLGSGANVLTFGAGSRLTVL.

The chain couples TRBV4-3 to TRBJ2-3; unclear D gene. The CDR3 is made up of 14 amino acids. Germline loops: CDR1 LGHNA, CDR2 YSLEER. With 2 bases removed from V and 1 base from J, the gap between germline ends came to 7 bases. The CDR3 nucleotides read TGCGCCAGCAGCCAAACTGAGGGCACAGATACGCAGTATTTT. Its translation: CASSQTEGTDTQYF.

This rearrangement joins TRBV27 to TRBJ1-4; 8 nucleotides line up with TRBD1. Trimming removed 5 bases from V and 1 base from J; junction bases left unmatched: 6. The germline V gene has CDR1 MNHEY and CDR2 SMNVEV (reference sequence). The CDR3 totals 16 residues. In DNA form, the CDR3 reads TGTGCCAGCAGTCCCGGGACAGGTGTAACTAATGAAAAACTGTTTTTT. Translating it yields CASSPGTGVTNEKLFF.

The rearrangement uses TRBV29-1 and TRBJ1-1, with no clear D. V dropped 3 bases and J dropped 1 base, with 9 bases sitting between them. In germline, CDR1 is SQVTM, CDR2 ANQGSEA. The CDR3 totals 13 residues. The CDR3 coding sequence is TGCAGCGTTGAGAATTGGGCGAACACTGAAGCTTTCTTT. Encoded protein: CSVENWANTEAFF.

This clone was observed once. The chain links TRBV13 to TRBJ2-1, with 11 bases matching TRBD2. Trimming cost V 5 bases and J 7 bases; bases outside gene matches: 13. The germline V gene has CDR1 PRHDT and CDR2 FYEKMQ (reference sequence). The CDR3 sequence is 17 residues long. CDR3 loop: CASSPYLAGGPGNEQFF. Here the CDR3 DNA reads TGTGCCAGCAGCCCCTACTTAGCGGGAGGGCCGGGGAATGAGCAGTTCTTC. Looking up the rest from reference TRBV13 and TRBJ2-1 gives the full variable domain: AAGVIQSPRHLIKEKRETATLKCYPIPRHDTVYWYQQGPGQDPQFLISFYEKMQSDKGSIPDRFSAQQFSDYHSELNMSSLELGDSALYFCASSPYLAGGPGNEQFFGPGTRLTVL.

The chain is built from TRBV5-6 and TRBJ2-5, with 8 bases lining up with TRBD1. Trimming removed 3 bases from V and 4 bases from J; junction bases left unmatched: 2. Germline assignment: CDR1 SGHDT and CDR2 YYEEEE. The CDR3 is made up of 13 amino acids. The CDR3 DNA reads TGTGCCAGCAGCTCAACAGGGGGAGAGACCCAGTACTTC. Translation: CASSSTGGETQYF.

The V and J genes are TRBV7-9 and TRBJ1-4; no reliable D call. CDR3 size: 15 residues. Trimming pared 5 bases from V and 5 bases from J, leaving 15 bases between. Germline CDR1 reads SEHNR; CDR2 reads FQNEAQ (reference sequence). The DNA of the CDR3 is TGTGCCAGCAGCCCGGACGGGAGAGTAAATGAAAAACTGTTTTTT. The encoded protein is CASSPDGRVNEKLFF. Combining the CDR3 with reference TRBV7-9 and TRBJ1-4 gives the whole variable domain DTGVSQNPRHKITKRGQNVTFRCDPISEHNRLYWYRQTLGQGPEFLTYFQNEAQLEKSRLLSDRFSAERPKGSFSTLEIQRTEQGDSAMYLCASSPDGRVNEKLFFGSGTQLSVL.

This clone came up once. The CDR3 bases are TGTGCCAGCACGGGGGGTTATTATGGCTACACCTTC. As protein: CASTGGYYGYTF. V and J are TRBV28 and TRBJ1-2, with a weak D call TRBD1 (5 bases). Trimming left V 7 bases short and J 5 bases short, with 11 bases between. Per germline, CDR1 MDHEN and CDR2 SYDVKM. This CDR3 region has 12 residues.

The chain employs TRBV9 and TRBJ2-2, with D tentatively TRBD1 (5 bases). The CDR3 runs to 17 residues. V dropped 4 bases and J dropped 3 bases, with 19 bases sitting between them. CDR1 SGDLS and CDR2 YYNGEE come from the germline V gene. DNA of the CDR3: TGTGCCAGCAGCCCATACACAGGCCCTTGGCACACCGGGGAGCTGTTTTTT. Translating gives CASSPYTGPWHTGELFF.

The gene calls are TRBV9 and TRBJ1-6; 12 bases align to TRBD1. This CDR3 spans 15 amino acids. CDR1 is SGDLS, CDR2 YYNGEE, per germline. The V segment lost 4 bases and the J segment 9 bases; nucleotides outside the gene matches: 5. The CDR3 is CASSSRDRGRSPLHF. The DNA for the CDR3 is TGTGCCAGCAGCTCCCGGGACAGGGGGCGTTCACCCCTCCACTTT.

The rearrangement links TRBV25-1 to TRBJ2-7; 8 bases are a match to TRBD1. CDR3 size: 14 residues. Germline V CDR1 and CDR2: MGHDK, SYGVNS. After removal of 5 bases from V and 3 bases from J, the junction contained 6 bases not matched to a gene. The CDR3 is CASSTLGQGYEQYF. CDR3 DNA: TGTGCCAGCAGTACCCTAGGACAGGGCTACGAGCAGTACTTC.

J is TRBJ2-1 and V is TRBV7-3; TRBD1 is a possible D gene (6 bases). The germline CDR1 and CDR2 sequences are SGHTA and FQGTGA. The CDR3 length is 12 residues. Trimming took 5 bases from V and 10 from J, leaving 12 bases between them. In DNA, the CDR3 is TGTGCCAGCAGCGCAGGGACATCAGAGCAGTTCTTC. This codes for CASSAGTSEQFF.

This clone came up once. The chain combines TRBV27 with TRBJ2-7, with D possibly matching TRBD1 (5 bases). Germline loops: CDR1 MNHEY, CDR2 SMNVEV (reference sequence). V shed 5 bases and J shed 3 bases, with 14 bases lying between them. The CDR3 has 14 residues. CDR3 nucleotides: TGTGCCAGCAGTCCCCAGGGTTGGTTCTACGAGCAGTACTTC. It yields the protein CASSPQGWFYEQYF.

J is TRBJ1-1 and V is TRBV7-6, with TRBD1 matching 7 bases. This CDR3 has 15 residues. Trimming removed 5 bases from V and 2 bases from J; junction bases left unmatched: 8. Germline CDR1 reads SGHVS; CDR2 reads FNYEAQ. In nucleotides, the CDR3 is TGTGCCAGCAGCACTCCGGGACAGCGAAACACTGAAGCTTTCTTT. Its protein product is CASSTPGQRNTEAFF.

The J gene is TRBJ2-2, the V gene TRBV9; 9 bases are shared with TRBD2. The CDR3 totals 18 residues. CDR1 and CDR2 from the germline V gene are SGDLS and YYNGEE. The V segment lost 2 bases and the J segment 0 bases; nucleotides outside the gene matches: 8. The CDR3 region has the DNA TGTGCCAGCAGCGTCACCACAGCGGGAGGAACGAACACCGGGGAGCTGTTTTTT. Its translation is CASSVTTAGGTNTGELFF.

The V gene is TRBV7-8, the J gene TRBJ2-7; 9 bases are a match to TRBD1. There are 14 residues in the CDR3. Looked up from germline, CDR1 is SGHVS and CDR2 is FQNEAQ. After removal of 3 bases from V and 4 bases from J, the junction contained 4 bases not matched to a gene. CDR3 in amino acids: CASSLGQGGYEQYF. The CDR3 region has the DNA TGTGCCAGCAGCTTGGGACAGGGAGGTTACGAGCAGTACTTC.

CDR3: CASSLGAGLARPQHF. DNA of the CDR3: TGTGCCAGCAGCTTAGGTGCCGGACTAGCTAGACCCCAGCATTTT. The gene calls are TRBV7-8 and TRBJ1-5, with D uncertain. Trimming shortened V by 1 base and J by 10 bases, and 17 bases separated the two germline ends. The CDR3 runs 15 residues. Germline V gene data show CDR1 as SGHVS and CDR2 as FQNEAQ.

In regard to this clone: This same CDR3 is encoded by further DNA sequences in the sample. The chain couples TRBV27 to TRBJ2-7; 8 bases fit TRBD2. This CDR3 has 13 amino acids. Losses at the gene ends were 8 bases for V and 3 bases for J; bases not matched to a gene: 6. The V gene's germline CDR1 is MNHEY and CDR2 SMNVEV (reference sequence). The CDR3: CASGTGGGYEQYF. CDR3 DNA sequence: TGTGCCAGCGGGACGGGAGGGGGCTACGAGCAGTACTTC.

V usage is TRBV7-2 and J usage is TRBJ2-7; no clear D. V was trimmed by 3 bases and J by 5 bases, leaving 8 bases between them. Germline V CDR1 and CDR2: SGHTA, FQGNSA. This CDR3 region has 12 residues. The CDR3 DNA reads TGTGCCAGCAGCTTCAAGCCGGACGAGCAGTACTTC. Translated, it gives CASSFKPDEQYF.